This entry lists 7 T cell receptor beta chains sequenced from one sample in a study of T cells after yellow fever vaccination. TCRdb called the 5' RACE reads again in MiXCR, with one record for every CDR3 protein. The sample includes approximately 150,000 distinct CDR3 sequences, approximately 9.9% of them seen just once. Sequencing used CD8+ T cells sorted from PBMCs, obtained 45 days after the yellow fever booster vaccination. The receptors originated from a man younger than 30 who received the YFV17D yellow fever vaccine.

J is TRBJ2-7 and V is TRBV7-8, with a weak D call TRBD1 (6 bases). The CDR3 covers 15 residues. V gave up 3 bases and J gave up 4 bases, with 16 bases separating them. Germline-derived CDR1 and CDR2 are SGHVS and FQNEAQ. CDR3 loop: CASSLQGLPLYEQYV. The CDR3 coding sequence is TGTGCCAGCAGCTTGCAGGGGCTTCCCCTTTACGAGCAGTACGTC.

This clonotype showed up many times. This chain connects TRBV5-1 to TRBJ2-5, with no clear D. The germline CDR1 and CDR2 sequences are SGHRS and YFSETQ. CDR3 length: 15 residues. The V end was cut by 0 bases, the J end by 0 bases, with 9 bases between. CDR3 residues: CASSLESAYQETQYF. Written as DNA, the CDR3 is TGCGCCAGCAGCTTGGAGTCAGCCTACCAAGAGACCCAGTACTTC.

The table lists this clonotype with a few counts. The chain has TRBV11-2 and TRBJ2-7; D could derive from TRBD1 or TRBD2 (6 bases each). The V and J ends lost 1 base and 5 bases respectively, with 12 bases between them. Germline V gives CDR1 SGHAT, CDR2 FQNNGV. The CDR3 extends over 14 amino acids. CDR3 sequence reads: CASSLVFGGHEQYF. The CDR3 DNA reads TGTGCCAGCAGCTTAGTATTCGGGGGCCACGAGCAGTACTTC.

This clonotype appeared a few times. This chain uses TRBV2 with TRBJ2-7; D call uncertain. The V gene lost 4 bases and the J gene lost 4 bases, with 14 bases spanning the gap. CDR3 length: 14 residues. Germline CDR1 is SNHLY and CDR2 is FYNNEI. CDR3 sequence: CASSAERSRYEQYV. The CDR3 DNA follows: TGTGCCAGCAGTGCGGAGAGGTCGAGATACGAGCAGTACGTC.

This chain links TRBV27 with TRBJ2-1; 8 nucleotides match TRBD2. The CDR3 is 15 amino acids. Germline loops: CDR1 MNHEY, CDR2 SMNVEV (reference sequence). Losses at the gene ends were 6 bases for V and 4 bases for J; bases not matched to a gene: 8. The CDR3 nucleotides read TGTGCCAGCAGGTCGGGGGGGGGCGAGTACAATGAGCAGTTCTTC. Translating it yields CASRSGGGEYNEQFF.

The rearrangement joins TRBV6-2 or TRBV6-3 to TRBJ2-1; D is uncertain. CDR3 size: 13 residues. Trimming stripped 4 bases from V and 2 bases from J, with 6 bases between. Germline loops: CDR1 MNHEY, CDR2 SVGEGT. The CDR3 region is CASSLNPYNEQFF. The CDR3 nucleotides read TGTGCCAGCAGTTTGAACCCCTACAATGAGCAGTTCTTC.

This clonotype was counted between two and nine times. This chain uses TRBV5-1 with TRBJ2-2; TRBD2 matches 7 bases. Germline-derived CDR1 and CDR2 are SGHRS and YFSETQ. The CDR3 runs 14 residues. J lost 3 bases, V lost 4 bases, and 3 bases had no gene match. CDR3 region: CASSAGDYTGELFF. Written as DNA, the CDR3 is TGCGCCAGCAGCGCGGGGGATTACACCGGGGAGCTGTTTTTT. Full variable domain (rest looked up from reference TRBV5-1 and TRBJ2-2): KAGVTQTPRYLIKTRGQQVTLSCSPISGHRSVSWYQQTPGQGLQFLFEYFSETQRNKGNFPGRFSGRQFSNSRSEMNVSTLELGDSALYLCASSAGDYTGELFFGEGSRLTVL.